This TCR beta chain was captured by sequencing in a study of T cell responses to AZD1222 COVID-19 vaccine. V shed 5 bases and J shed 10 bases, with 18 bases lying between them. Germline lookup yields CDR1 SGHRS and CDR2 YFSETQ. The CDR3 totals 13 residues. Assay: immunoSEQ multiplex PCR; the TCRdb copy retains only in-frame clones and omits some. The sample has some 110,000 clones, 85% to 90% seen once. The sequence came from an adult in good health. Material: peripheral blood, obtained on day 0 of AZD1222 vaccination. The rearrangement links TRBV5-1 to TRBJ2-5; a possible D gene is TRBD1 (6 bases). This CDR3 is CASRPPGADGQYF. DNA of the CDR3: TGCGCCAGCAGGCCCCCAGGGGCCGACGGCCAGTACTTC.